The rows below give T cell receptor beta chains drawn from one sample of a study of cytomegalovirus exposure and HLA in healthy donors. The table came from immunoSEQ multiplex PCR; TCRdb's copy has only in-frame clones and leaves some out. The data contain approximately 100,000 clones, 70% to 80% of them singletons. Sequenced material: PBMCs. The receptor source for this set is a female donor in good health and CMV-seronegative. Each CDR3 is given with its conserved first and last residue. Fields, in order: clone size, V gene, D gene, J gene, CDR3 protein, CDR3 DNA. D genes are given only for firm matches. The size entry is marked missing in some rows and otherwise reads once, few, many or a size class.

>few|TRBV5-4|NA|TRBJ1-1
CACGGPKDTEAFF
TGTGCCTGCGGGGGGCCGAAGGACACTGAAGCTTTCTTT
>NA|TRBV6-5|TRBD1|TRBJ2-7
CASSSGTGEHEQYF
TGTGCCAGCAGTTCTGGGACAGGGGAGCACGAGCAGTACTTC
>NA|TRBV9|NA|TRBJ2-2
CASSLFNRANTGELFF
TGTGCCAGCAGCCTCTTTAACCGAGCGAACACCGGGGAGCTGTTTTTT
>NA|TRBV28|TRBD1|TRBJ1-1
CASAPTGYKAFF
TGTGCCAGCGCCCCGACAGGGTACAAAGCTTTCTTT
>NA|TRBV29-1|NA|TRBJ1-2
CSVVALNRDGYTF
TGCAGCGTAGTCGCCTTAAACAGGGATGGCTACACCTTC
>NA|TRBV7-9|TRBD1|TRBJ1-5
CASSDDRGGNQPQHF
TGTGCCAGCAGCGATGACAGGGGGGGTAATCAGCCCCAGCATTTT
>NA|TRBV19|NA|TRBJ2-7
CASSNREYEQYF
TGTGCCAGCTCGAACAGGGAATACGAGCAGTACTTC
>NA|TRBV19|TRBD2|TRBJ2-1
CASSTRLAGARDEQFF
TGTGCCAGTAGTACTAGACTAGCGGGGGCCCGAGATGAGCAGTTCTTC
>NA|TRBV19|NA|TRBJ1-5
CASSISIVVSNQPQHF
TGTGCCAGTAGTATTTCTATCGTCGTTAGCAATCAGCCCCAGCATTTT
>NA|TRBV7-9|NA|TRBJ1-5
CASSSGQPGFPPQHF
TGTGCCAGCAGCTCCGGACAGCCGGGGTTCCCGCCCCAGCATTTT
>NA|TRBV18|TRBD1|TRBJ1-6
CASSLDRSNSPLHF
TGTGCCAGCTCGCTGGACAGGTCTAATTCACCCCTCCACTTT
>once|TRBV5-5|NA|TRBJ1-2
CASSRQGQLYGYTF
TGTGCCAGCAGCCGACAAGGACAGCTCTATGGCTACACCTTC
>few|TRBV10-3|TRBD1|TRBJ1-1
CAITTGANTEAFF
TGTGCCATCACCACAGGGGCGAACACTGAAGCTTTCTTT
>NA|TRBV5-4|TRBD1|TRBJ1-1
CASSTDRGLRNTEAFF
TGTGCCAGCAGCACAGACAGGGGCCTCAGGAACACTGAAGCTTTCTTT
>NA|TRBV27|TRBD1|TRBJ1-5
CASSPAGQGVQPQHF
TGTGCCAGCAGTCCTGCCGGACAGGGGGTTCAGCCCCAGCATTTT
>NA|TRBV7-2|NA|TRBJ1-1
CASSLAGRGTEAFF
TGTGCCAGCAGCTTAGCAGGAAGGGGTACTGAAGCTTTCTTT
>NA|TRBV2|TRBD2|TRBJ2-3
CASSVWGGDTQYF
TGTGCCAGCAGTGTATGGGGAGGGGATACGCAGTATTTT
>few|TRBV6-4|TRBD2|TRBJ2-1
CASSETSGGPNEQFF
TGTGCCAGCAGTGAGACTAGCGGGGGGCCCAATGAGCAGTTCTTC
>NA|TRBV10-3|TRBD1|TRBJ2-7
CAITGGTGDSEQYF
TGTGCCATCACGGGCGGGACAGGGGACTCGGAGCAGTACTTC
>few|TRBV25-1|TRBD2|TRBJ2-1
CASSDFSGGIHNEQFF
TGTGCCAGCAGTGATTTTAGCGGGGGGATCCACAATGAGCAGTTCTTC
>few|TRBV7-9|TRBD1|TRBJ1-1
CATGQGSTEAFF
TGTGCCACCGGACAGGGGAGCACTGAAGCTTTCTTT
>NA|TRBV21-1|NA|TRBJ2-1
CASTKRNEQFF
TGTGCCAGCACCAAGCGGAATGAGCAGTTCTTC
>NA|TRBV19|NA|TRBJ2-2
CASSYRFANTGELFF
TGTGCCAGTAGTTACAGGTTCGCGAACACCGGGGAGCTGTTTTTT
>NA|TRBV19|TRBD1|TRBJ1-6
CASSRPEGTGNSPLHF
TGTGCCAGTAGTCGCCCAGAGGGGACAGGAAATTCACCCCTCCACTTT
>few|TRBV5-4|TRBD1|TRBJ2-7
CASSSGQAGYEQYF
TGTGCCAGCAGCTCGGGACAGGCGGGCTACGAGCAGTACTTC
>NA|TRBV5-1|TRBD1|TRBJ2-2
CASSLGQAANTGELFF
TGCGCCAGCAGCTTAGGACAGGCCGCGAACACCGGGGAGCTGTTTTTT
>NA|TRBV6-6|NA|TRBJ1-2
CASSDLNSYGYTF
TGTGCCAGCAGTGACCTAAACAGCTATGGCTACACCTTC
>few|TRBV7-2|NA|TRBJ1-1
CASRYDSDTEAFF
TGTGCCAGCAGGTATGACAGTGACACTGAAGCTTTCTTT
>NA|TRBV4-1|TRBD1|TRBJ2-3
CASSQPTGGKTDTQYF
TGCGCCAGCAGCCAACCGACAGGGGGAAAGACAGATACGCAGTATTTT
>NA|TRBV7-9|TRBD1|TRBJ2-7
CASSLGGGWGQGSYEQYF
TGTGCCAGCAGCTTAGGGGGGGGGTGGGGACAGGGGTCCTACGAGCAGTACTTC
>once|TRBV7-3|TRBD1|TRBJ2-2
CASSPQGADTGELFF
TGTGCCAGCAGCCCACAGGGGGCGGACACCGGGGAGCTGTTTTTT
>NA|TRBV7-6|TRBD1|TRBJ2-3
CASSRDRGPDTQYF
TGTGCCAGCAGCAGGGACAGGGGCCCAGATACGCAGTATTTT
>NA|TRBV9|NA|TRBJ1-2
CASSVGSGANYGYTF
TGTGCCAGCAGCGTTGGGTCAGGGGCTAACTATGGCTACACCTTC
>NA|TRBV30|NA|TRBJ1-1
CAWSAQDTEAFF
TGTGCCTGGAGCGCGCAGGACACTGAAGCTTTCTTT
>NA|TRBV7-2|TRBD2|TRBJ2-3
CASSLGLAGVTDTQYF
TGTGCCAGCAGCTTAGGCCTAGCGGGGGTCACAGATACGCAGTATTTT
>NA|TRBV1|NA|TRBJ2-3
CTSSQVPRGGGGTDTQYF
TGCACCAGCAGCCAAGTACCCCGGGGCGGGGGCGGCACAGATACGCAGTATTTT
>NA|TRBV6-4|NA|TRBJ2-2
CASSGGDTGELFF
TGTGCCAGCAGTGGGGGCGACACCGGGGAGCTGTTTTTT
>few|TRBV7-2|TRBD2|TRBJ2-3
CASSPGTSGAQYF
TGTGCCAGCAGCCCCGGGACTAGCGGGGCGCAGTATTTT
>NA|TRBV5-4|TRBD2|TRBJ2-1
CASSLDAGGPNEQFF
TGTGCCAGCAGCTTGGATGCGGGGGGGCCCAATGAGCAGTTCTTC
>NA|TRBV5-1|TRBD1|TRBJ2-7
CASMSGQGAQEQYF
TGCGCCAGCATGTCTGGACAGGGGGCTCAGGAGCAGTACTTC
>NA|TRBV30|TRBD2|TRBJ2-5
CAWGLAGGHFETQYF
TGTGCCTGGGGTCTAGCGGGGGGCCATTTTGAGACCCAGTACTTC
>NA|TRBV6-1|TRBD1|TRBJ2-1
CASRDEQGAKEQFF
TGTGCCAGCAGAGACGAACAGGGGGCGAAAGAGCAGTTCTTC
>NA|TRBV7-8|NA|TRBJ2-2
CASSPRGNTGELFF
TGTGCCAGCAGCCCACGGGGGAACACCGGGGAGCTGTTTTTT
>NA|TRBV10-1|TRBD1|TRBJ1-5
CASRTGTVLDQPQHF
TGCGCCAGCAGGACAGGGACAGTCCTCGATCAGCCCCAGCATTTT
>NA|TRBV27|NA|TRBJ2-1
CASSLEQGRDEQFF
TGTGCCAGCAGTTTAGAGCAGGGCAGGGATGAGCAGTTCTTC
>NA|TRBV7-9|NA|TRBJ1-6
CASSPVRGSSPLHF
TGTGCCAGCAGCCCTGTCAGAGGGAGTTCACCCCTCCACTTT
>NA|TRBV28|NA|TRBJ1-1
CASTRLRVNTEAFF
TGTGCCAGCACTCGGCTCCGGGTGAACACTGAAGCTTTCTTT
>NA|TRBV19|TRBD2|TRBJ2-1
CASSISTSGNEQFF
TGTGCCAGTAGTATATCGACTAGCGGTAATGAGCAGTTCTTC
>NA|TRBV7-9|NA|TRBJ2-7
CASSFGEGSPEDEQYF
TGTGCCAGCAGCTTCGGGGAAGGGAGCCCTGAGGACGAGCAGTACTTC
>NA|TRBV2|TRBD1|TRBJ1-1
CASSGRQGAGEAFF
TGTGCCAGCAGCGGACGACAGGGGGCGGGTGAAGCTTTCTTT
>NA|TRBV27|TRBD2|TRBJ2-1
CASTNGGLAYNEQFF
TGTGCCAGCACAAACGGGGGACTAGCGTACAATGAGCAGTTCTTC
>NA|TRBV7-9|TRBD2|TRBJ2-5
CASSLSGGYTETQYF
TGTGCCAGCAGCTTAAGCGGGGGCTACACGGAGACCCAGTACTTC